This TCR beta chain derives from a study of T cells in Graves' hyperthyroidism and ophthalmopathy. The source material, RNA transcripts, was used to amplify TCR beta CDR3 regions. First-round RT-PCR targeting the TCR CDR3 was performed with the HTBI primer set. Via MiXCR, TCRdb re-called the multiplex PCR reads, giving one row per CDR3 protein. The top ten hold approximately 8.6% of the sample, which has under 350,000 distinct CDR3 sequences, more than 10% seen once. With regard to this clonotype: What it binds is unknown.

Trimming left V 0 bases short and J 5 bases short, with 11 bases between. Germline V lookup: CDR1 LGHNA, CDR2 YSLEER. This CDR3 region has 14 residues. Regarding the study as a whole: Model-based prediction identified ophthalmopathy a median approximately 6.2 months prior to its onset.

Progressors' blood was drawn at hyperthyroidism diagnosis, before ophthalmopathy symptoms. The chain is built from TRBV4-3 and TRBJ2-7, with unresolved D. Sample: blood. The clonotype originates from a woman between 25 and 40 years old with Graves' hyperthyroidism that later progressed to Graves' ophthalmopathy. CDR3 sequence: CASSQDRGWDEQYF. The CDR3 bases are TGCGCCAGCAGCCAAGATCGAGGCTGGGACGAGCAGTACTTC.